Each of the 26 T cell receptor beta chains below was sequenced from the same sample in a study of T cells in Graves' hyperthyroidism and ophthalmopathy. Regions amplified from RNA transcripts were the TCR beta CDR3 regions. Researchers ran a first-round RT-PCR on the TCR CDR3 using the HTBI primer set. In TCRdb, the multiplex PCR reads were re-called with MiXCR into one record per CDR3 protein. The sample contains fewer than 550,000 distinct CDR3 sequences, around a sixth of which appear only once. Sequenced input: blood. These receptors were taken from a woman under 30 with Graves' hyperthyroidism.

Many counts were recorded for this clonotype. This rearrangement joins TRBV19 to TRBJ2-7; 7 bases line up with TRBD1. The germline V gene encodes CDR1 LNHDA and CDR2 SQIVND (reference sequence). This CDR3 has 13 amino acids. V lost 5 bases to trimming and J lost 3 bases; unmatched junction nucleotides: 4. This CDR3 is CASSPRQGYEQYF. The CDR3 nucleotides are TGTGCCAGTAGTCCGCGACAGGGCTACGAGCAGTACTTC.

This clonotype was detected ten times or more. The chain recombines TRBV7-9 with TRBJ1-2; D gene uncertain. The germline V gene has CDR1 SEHNR and CDR2 FQNEAQ (reference sequence). Trimming left V 2 bases short and J 0 bases short, with 7 bases between. The CDR3 is 14 residues long. CDR3 in amino acids: CASSLQAANYGYTF. The CDR3 bases are TGTGCCAGCAGCTTACAGGCAGCTAACTATGGCTACACCTTC.

This clonotype was recorded at least ten times. The CDR3, as DNA: TGTGCCAGCAGCATACCGACTAGCGGGGGGTCGGACACAGATACGCAGTATTTT. This codes for CASSIPTSGGSDTDTQYF. The gene calls are TRBV7-8 and TRBJ2-3, with 13 bases identical to TRBD2. The CDR3 is made up of 18 amino acids. Trimming cost V 5 bases and J 2 bases; bases outside gene matches: 10. From germline, CDR1 is SGHVS and CDR2 FQNEAQ.

As regards this clonotype: Possible read error: a much larger clone is one base away. This chain uses TRBV28 with TRBJ1-4, with unresolved D. The germline gives CDR1 MDHEN, CDR2 SYDVKM. The CDR3 extends over 14 amino acids. The DNA for the CDR3 is TGTGCCAGCAGACCGACGGAACTTAATGAAAAACTGTCTTTT. Encoded protein: CASRPTELNEKLSF.

This clonotype was detected ten times or more. The chain employs TRBV3-1 and TRBJ2-1; TRBD2 agrees at 8 bases. Losses at the gene ends were 8 bases for V and 3 bases for J; bases not matched to a gene: 6. The germline gives CDR1 LGHDT, CDR2 YNNKEL (reference sequence). This CDR3 is 14 amino acids long. The CDR3 coding sequence is TGTGCCAGCCGGGGGGGGCTCGGCTACAATGAGCAGTTCTTC. Translated: CASRGGLGYNEQFF.

This clonotype was counted a few times. V usage is TRBV9 and J usage is TRBJ2-1; 9 nucleotides match TRBD2. V shed 1 base and J 6 bases; nucleotides not matched to a gene: 11. This CDR3 is 17 amino acids long. Germline values: CDR1 SGDLS, CDR2 YYNGEE. CDR3 sequence: CASSVRGGGRAGNEQFF. Written as DNA, the CDR3 is TGTGCCAGCAGCGTACGTGGCGGCGGGAGGGCCGGCAATGAGCAGTTCTTC.

The chain carries TRBV6-1 and TRBJ1-6, with a weak D call TRBD1 (5 bases). V lost 7 bases to trimming and J lost 0 bases, with 16 bases between them. CDR1 is MNHNS and CDR2 is SASEGT in the germline V gene. CDR3 length: 17 amino acids. CDR3 region: CASTLRGTSSYNSPLHF. Written as DNA, the CDR3 is TGTGCCAGCACCCTACGGGGCACGAGCTCCTATAATTCACCCCTCCACTTT.

This clonotype has at least ten counts. The chain joins TRBV5-1 to TRBJ2-7; D might be TRBD2 (6 bases). Trimming took off 4 bases at V and 1 base at J, with 12 bases between the two ends. Germline assignment: CDR1 SGHRS and CDR2 YFSETQ. The CDR3 is 14 amino acids. The CDR3 nucleotides read TGCGCCAGCAGCCCCGACGGGAGATCCTACGAGCAGTACTTC. Its protein product is CASSPDGRSYEQYF. Complete variable domain (other parts from reference TRBV5-1 and TRBJ2-7): KAGVTQTPRYLIKTRGQQVTLSCSPISGHRSVSWYQQTPGQGLQFLFEYFSETQRNKGNFPGRFSGRQFSNSRSEMNVSTLELGDSALYLCASSPDGRSYEQYFGPGTRLTVT.

The J gene is TRBJ2-7, the V gene TRBV5-1, with no clear D. The CDR3 is 14 residues long. Germline V lookup: CDR1 SGHRS, CDR2 YFSETQ. V was clipped by 2 bases and J by 2 bases, with 11 bases between them. CDR3 protein: CASSFGTLTYEQYF. CDR3 nucleotides: TGCGCCAGCAGCTTTGGAACACTTACCTACGAGCAGTACTTC.

This clonotype has just one count. This may stem from a read error, because a much larger clone lies one nucleotide away. V and J are TRBV5-8 and TRBJ2-1; 7 bases match TRBD2. There are 15 residues in the CDR3. Germline assignment: CDR1 SGHTS and CDR2 YDEGEE. The V gene end was trimmed by 4 bases and the J gene end by 5 bases; junction bases not matched to a gene: 9. In DNA, the CDR3 is TGTGCCAGCAGCCCGTCCGTGACTAGCAACAATGAGCAGTTCTTC. Amino acids: CASSPSVTSNNEQFF.

This clonotype has ten or more counts. The chain uses TRBV10-1 and TRBJ1-1; perhaps TRBD1 as D (6 bases). The V end lost 2 bases, the J end lost 4 bases, and 8 bases lay between the germline ends. Per germline, CDR1 WNHNN and CDR2 SYGVQD (reference sequence). The CDR3 consists of 13 residues. The CDR3 DNA is TGCGCCAGCAGTGAGAGCAGGGGCACTGAAGCTTTCTTT. Amino acid sequence: CASSESRGTEAFF.

This clonotype was recorded at least ten times. CDR3 sequence: CASSRRGAGANVLTF. The CDR3 DNA reads as TGTGCCAGCAGTCGCCGGGGCGCTGGGGCCAACGTCCTGACTTTC. J is TRBJ2-6 and V is TRBV28; perhaps D is TRBD1 or TRBD2 (5 bases each). V was trimmed by 5 bases and J by 2 bases, leaving 10 bases between them. The CDR3 has 15 amino acids. The V gene's germline CDR1 is MDHEN and CDR2 SYDVKM.

On this clonotype: Given a much more abundant clone one base away, this may be a read error. This chain links TRBV11-3 with TRBJ2-5, with D perhaps assigned TRBD1 or TRBD2 (5 bases each). The CDR3 consists of 14 residues. CDR1 is SGHNT and CDR2 is YENEEA in the germline V gene. Deletions cut 4 bases from V and 3 bases from J, with 12 bases between. The chain's CDR3 is CASSSPGAEETQYF. CDR3 nucleotide sequence: TGTGCCAGCAGCTCACCCGGGGCAGAAGAGACCCAGTACTTC.

This clonotype was observed many times. The chain couples TRBV7-2 to TRBJ1-1; 10 positions agree with TRBD1. Trimming cost V 5 bases and J 12 bases; bases outside gene matches: 12. Germline loops: CDR1 SGHTA, CDR2 FQGNSA. The CDR3 totals 14 residues. The CDR3, as DNA: TGTGCCAGCAGCCCAAAGCCGGGACAGGGGTTCACTTTCTTT. This translates into CASSPKPGQGFTFF.

The chain combines TRBV11-2 with TRBJ2-3; 13 bases are shared with TRBD2. The CDR3 runs to 17 residues. Trimming took 3 bases from V and 1 from J; bases not matched to a gene: 4. Germline-derived CDR1 and CDR2 are SGHAT and FQNNGV. This CDR3 is CASSFTSGGAGTDTQYF. The CDR3 nucleotides are TGTGCCAGCAGCTTCACTAGCGGGGGGGCGGGCACAGATACGCAGTATTTT.

This clonotype was recorded at least ten times. The V and J genes are TRBV28 and TRBJ1-5, with D possibly being TRBD1 (6 bases). The CDR3 consists of 14 residues. V lost 7 bases and J 7 bases, leaving 17 bases between the germline ends. Germline loops: CDR1 MDHEN, CDR2 SYDVKM. The CDR3 sequence: CASTRGLKEQPQHF. In DNA, the CDR3 is TGTGCCAGCACCCGGGGGCTTAAAGAACAGCCCCAGCATTTT.

This clonotype came up many times. The rearrangement uses TRBV6-1 and TRBJ2-5; 9 bases agree with TRBD2. Germline V lookup: CDR1 MNHNS, CDR2 SASEGT. J was trimmed by 5 bases and V by 5 bases; bases with no gene match: 6. This CDR3 spans 14 amino acids. The CDR3 nucleotides read TGTGCCAGCAGTTCCGGACTAGCGATGGAGACCCAGTACTTC. Its protein product is CASSSGLAMETQYF.

This clonotype has at least ten counts. The V gene is TRBV12-3 or TRBV12-4, the J gene TRBJ2-5, with D perhaps TRBD1 or TRBD2 (6 bases each). V was clipped by 7 bases and J by 2 bases, with 23 bases between them. CDR3 length equals 17 residues. CDR3 region: CASTNWGAGNRQETQYF. The CDR3 DNA sequence: TGTGCCAGCACCAATTGGGGGGCGGGGAACCGGCAAGAGACCCAGTACTTC.

The chain carries TRBV30 and TRBJ2-1; no firm D call. The CDR3 extends over 11 amino acids. The germline V gene encodes CDR1 GTSNPN and CDR2 SVGIG (reference sequence). V was shortened by 5 bases and J by 8 bases, with 10 bases between the two germline ends. This chain's CDR3 is CAWARGHEQFF. The CDR3 bases are TGTGCCTGGGCCCGAGGCCATGAGCAGTTCTTC.

This clonotype showed up just once. It may be a read error: a sequence one base away is much more abundant. The chain uses TRBV25-1 and TRBJ1-1; 8 bases line up with TRBD1. Germline assignment: CDR1 MGHDK and CDR2 SYGVNS. The CDR3 consists of 15 residues. Unmatched junction bases numbered 14, after V lost 7 bases and J lost 7 bases. In DNA, the CDR3 is TGTGCCAGCATCCCCAGGGGGCATTACGACAATGAAGCTTTCTTT. It encodes CASIPRGHYDNEAFF.

This clonotype was seen repeatedly, ten times or more. This sequence joins TRBV10-3 and TRBJ2-7, with no clear D. The V gene's germline CDR1 is ENHRY and CDR2 SYGVKD. Trimming left V 2 bases short and J 5 bases short, with 16 bases between. The CDR3 sequence is 15 residues long. CDR3 loop: CAISEPGQAPDEQYF. CDR3 nucleotides: TGTGCCATCAGTGAGCCAGGCCAGGCCCCCGACGAGCAGTACTTC.

This clonotype was seen ten or more times. The CDR3 bases are TGTGCCAGCAGCCAGGGATTTCGTCCTTCCTCTGGAAACACCATATATTTT. Protein sequence: CASSQGFRPSSGNTIYF. The rearrangement joins TRBV3-1 to TRBJ1-3; D is undetermined. This CDR3 has 17 amino acids. V was pared by 3 bases and J by 0 bases, with 15 bases between. In germline, CDR1 is LGHDT, CDR2 YNNKEL (reference sequence).

About this clonotype: A much larger clone sits a single nucleotide away, making a read error possible. The chain employs TRBV15 and TRBJ2-1; D ambiguous. Trimming removed 0 bases from V and 5 bases from J, with 8 bases in between. Germline loops: CDR1 LNHNV, CDR2 YYDKDF (reference sequence). The CDR3 spans 14 residues. CDR3 loop: CATSREQTHNEQFF. The CDR3 DNA sequence: TGTGCCACCAGCAGAGAGCAGACTCACAATGAGCAGTTCTTC.

DNA for the CDR3: TGTGCCAGCAGCTTTGTCCACGACAGGGGGAATGAAAAACTGTTTTTT. Its translation is CASSFVHDRGNEKLFF. The chain joins TRBV6-1 to TRBJ1-4; 9 nucleotides line up with TRBD1. V shed 6 bases and J 5 bases; nucleotides not matched to a gene: 10. Germline-derived CDR1 and CDR2 are MNHNS and SASEGT. This CDR3 contains 16 residues.

This clonotype was observed at least ten times. The rearrangement links TRBV18 to TRBJ2-3, with D maybe TRBD1 (5 bases). V lost 2 bases to trimming and J lost 5 bases, with 14 bases between them. Germline CDR1 reads KGHSH; CDR2 reads LQKENI. The CDR3 has 15 amino acids. The CDR3 nucleotides are TGTGCCAGCTCACCAGAACAGGTTATCGGAGATACGCAGTATTTT. Encoded protein: CASSPEQVIGDTQYF.

This clonotype was seen many times. J is TRBJ2-5 and V is TRBV2, with D tentatively TRBD2 (7 bases). The CDR3 sequence is 14 residues long. The V end lost 6 bases, the J end lost 4 bases, and 15 bases lay between the germline ends. Germline CDR1 is SNHLY and CDR2 is FYNNEI. The CDR3 protein is CASRPVGGLETQYF. The CDR3 DNA follows: TGTGCCAGCAGACCCGTCGGGGGGCTAGAGACCCAGTACTTC.